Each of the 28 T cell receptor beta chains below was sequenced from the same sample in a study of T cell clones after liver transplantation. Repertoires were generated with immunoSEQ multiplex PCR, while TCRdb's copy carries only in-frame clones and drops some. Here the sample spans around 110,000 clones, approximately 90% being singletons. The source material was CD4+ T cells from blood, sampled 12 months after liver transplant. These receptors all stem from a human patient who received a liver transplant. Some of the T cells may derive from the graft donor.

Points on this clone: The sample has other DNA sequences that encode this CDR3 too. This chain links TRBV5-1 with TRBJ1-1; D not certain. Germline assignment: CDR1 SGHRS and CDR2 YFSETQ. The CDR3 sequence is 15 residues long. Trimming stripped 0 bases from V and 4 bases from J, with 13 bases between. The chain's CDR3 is CASSLEGPSSTEAFF. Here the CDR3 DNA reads TGCGCCAGCAGCTTGGAAGGGCCAAGCAGCACTGAAGCTTTCTTT.

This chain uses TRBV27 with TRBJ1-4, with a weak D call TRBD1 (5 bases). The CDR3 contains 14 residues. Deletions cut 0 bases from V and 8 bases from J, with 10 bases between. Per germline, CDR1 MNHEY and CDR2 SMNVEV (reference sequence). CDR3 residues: CASSLSSGFEKLFF. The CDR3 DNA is TGTGCCAGCAGTTTATCGTCAGGGTTCGAAAAACTGTTTTTT.

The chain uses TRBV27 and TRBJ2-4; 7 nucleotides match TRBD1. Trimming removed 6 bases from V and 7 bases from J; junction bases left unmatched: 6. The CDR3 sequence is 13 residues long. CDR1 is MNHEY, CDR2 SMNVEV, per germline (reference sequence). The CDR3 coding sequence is TGTGCCAGCAGCCAGGACAGGCGGAACATTCAGTACTTC. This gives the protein CASSQDRRNIQYF.

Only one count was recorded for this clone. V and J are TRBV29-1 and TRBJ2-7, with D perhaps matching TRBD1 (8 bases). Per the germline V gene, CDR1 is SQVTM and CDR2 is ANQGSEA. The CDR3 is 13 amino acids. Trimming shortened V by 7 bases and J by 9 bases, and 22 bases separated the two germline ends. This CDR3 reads CSAGQGFGEGQYF. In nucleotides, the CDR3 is TGCAGCGCCGGACAGGGTTTTGGGGAGGGGCAGTACTTC.

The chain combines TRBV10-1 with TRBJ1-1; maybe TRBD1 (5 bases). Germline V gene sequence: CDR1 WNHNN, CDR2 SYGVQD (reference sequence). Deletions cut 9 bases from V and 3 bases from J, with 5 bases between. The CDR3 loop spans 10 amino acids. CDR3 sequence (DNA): TGCGCCAGGGGGGACACTGAAGCTTTCTTT. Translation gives CARGDTEAFF.

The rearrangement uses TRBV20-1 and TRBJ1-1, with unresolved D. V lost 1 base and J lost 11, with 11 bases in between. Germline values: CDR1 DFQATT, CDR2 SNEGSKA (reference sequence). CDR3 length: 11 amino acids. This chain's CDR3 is CSARVGTSAFF. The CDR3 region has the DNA TGCAGTGCTAGAGTAGGCACTTCGGCTTTCTTT.

CDR3 sequence reads: CASRRAGQGSYEQYF. For the CDR3, the DNA is TGTGCCAGCAGACGCGCGGGACAGGGATCCTACGAGCAGTACTTC. The V and J genes are TRBV6-6 and TRBJ2-7, with 9 bases lining up with TRBD1. CDR3 length equals 15 residues. CDR1 is MNHNY, CDR2 SVGAGI, per germline (reference sequence). With 6 bases clipped from V and 1 base from J, the junction kept 7 bases outside the gene matches.

The CDR3 region is CASSQGTQETQYF. The CDR3, as DNA: TGCGCCAGCAGCCAAGGCACCCAAGAGACCCAGTACTTC. This rearrangement joins TRBV4-3 to TRBJ2-5; D gene uncertain. V was shortened by 1 base and J by 1 base, with 4 bases between the two germline ends. The CDR3 length is 13 residues. Per germline, CDR1 LGHNA and CDR2 YSLEER.

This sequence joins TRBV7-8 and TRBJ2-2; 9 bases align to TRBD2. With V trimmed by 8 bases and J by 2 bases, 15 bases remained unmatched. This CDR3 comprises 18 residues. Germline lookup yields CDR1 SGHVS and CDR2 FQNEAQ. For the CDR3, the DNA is TGTGCCAGCGTGCCATCGTGGCGGGAGGGGGTTAACACCGGGGAGCTGTTTTTT. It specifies CASVPSWREGVNTGELFF.

Here the CDR3 DNA reads TGTGCCAGTACCGGCGACAGCCGCTACGAGCAGTACTTC. Its translation is CASTGDSRYEQYF. This chain uses TRBV19 with TRBJ2-7, with D tentatively TRBD1 (5 bases). The CDR3 runs 13 residues. Trimming left V 7 bases short and J 3 bases short, with 13 bases between. The germline V gene encodes CDR1 LNHDA and CDR2 SQIVND (reference sequence).

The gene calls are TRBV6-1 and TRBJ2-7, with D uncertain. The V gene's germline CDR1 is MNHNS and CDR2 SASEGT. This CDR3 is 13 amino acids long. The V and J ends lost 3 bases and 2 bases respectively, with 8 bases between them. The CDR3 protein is CASSEVRPYEQYF. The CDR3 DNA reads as TGTGCCAGCAGTGAGGTCAGGCCCTACGAGCAGTACTTC.

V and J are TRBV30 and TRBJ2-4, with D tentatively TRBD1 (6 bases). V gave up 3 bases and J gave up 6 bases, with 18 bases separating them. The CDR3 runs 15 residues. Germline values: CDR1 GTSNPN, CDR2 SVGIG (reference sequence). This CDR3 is CAWRKKQGAVNIQYF. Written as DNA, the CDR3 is TGTGCCTGGAGGAAGAAACAGGGAGCGGTAAACATTCAGTACTTC.

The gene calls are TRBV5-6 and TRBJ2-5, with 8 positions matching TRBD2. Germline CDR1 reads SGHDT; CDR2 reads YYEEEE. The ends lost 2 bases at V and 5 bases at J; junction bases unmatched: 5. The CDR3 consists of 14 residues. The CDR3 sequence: CASSFLTSAETQYF. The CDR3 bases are TGTGCCAGCAGCTTCCTGACTAGCGCGGAGACCCAGTACTTC.

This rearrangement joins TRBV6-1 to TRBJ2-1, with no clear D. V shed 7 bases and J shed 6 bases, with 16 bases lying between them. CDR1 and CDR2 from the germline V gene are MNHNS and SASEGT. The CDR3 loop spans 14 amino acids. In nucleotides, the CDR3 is TGTGCCAGCACCCAGAGTACGGGTACCAATGAGCAGTTCTTC. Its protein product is CASTQSTGTNEQFF.

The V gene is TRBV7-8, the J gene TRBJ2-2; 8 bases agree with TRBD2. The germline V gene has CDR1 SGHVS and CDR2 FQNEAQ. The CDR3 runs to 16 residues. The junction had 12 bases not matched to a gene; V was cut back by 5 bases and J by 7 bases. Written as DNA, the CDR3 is TGTGCCAGCAGCCTAACGACAAGGACTAGCCACGGGGAGCTGTTTTTT. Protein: CASSLTTRTSHGELFF.

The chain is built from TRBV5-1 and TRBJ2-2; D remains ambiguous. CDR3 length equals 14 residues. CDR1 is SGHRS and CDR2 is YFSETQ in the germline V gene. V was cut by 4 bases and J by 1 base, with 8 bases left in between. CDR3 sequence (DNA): TGCGCCAGCAGCCAAGACCTGAACACCGGGGAGCTGTTTTTT. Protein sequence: CASSQDLNTGELFF.

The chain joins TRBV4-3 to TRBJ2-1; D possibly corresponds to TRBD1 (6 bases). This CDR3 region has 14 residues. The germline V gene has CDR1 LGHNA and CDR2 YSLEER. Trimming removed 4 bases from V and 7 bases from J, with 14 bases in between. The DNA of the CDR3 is TGCGCCAGCAGCCCCTCCGGACAGACAAATGAGCAGTTCTTC. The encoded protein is CASSPSGQTNEQFF.

The CDR3 reads CASSDQRTNEKLFF. The CDR3 DNA reads as TGTGCCAGCAGTGACCAGAGAACTAATGAAAAACTGTTTTTT. The chain employs TRBV2 and TRBJ1-4; D unresolved. This CDR3 is built from 14 residues. Per germline, CDR1 SNHLY and CDR2 FYNNEI. Trimming took 3 bases from V and 1 from J, leaving 6 bases between them. Combining the CDR3 with reference TRBV2 and TRBJ1-4 gives the whole variable domain EPEVTQTPSHQVTQMGQEVILRCVPISNHLYFYWYRQILGQKVEFLVSFYNNEISEKSEIFDDQFSVERPDGSNFTLKIRSTKLEDSAMYFCASSDQRTNEKLFFGSGTQLSVL.

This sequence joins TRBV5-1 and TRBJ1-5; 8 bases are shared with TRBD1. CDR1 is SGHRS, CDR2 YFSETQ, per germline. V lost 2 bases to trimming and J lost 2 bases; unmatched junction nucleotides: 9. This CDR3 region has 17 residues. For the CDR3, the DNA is TGCGCCAGCAGCTTAGGACAGGGAGGCTCTGGCAATCAGCCCCAGCATTTT. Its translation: CASSLGQGGSGNQPQHF.

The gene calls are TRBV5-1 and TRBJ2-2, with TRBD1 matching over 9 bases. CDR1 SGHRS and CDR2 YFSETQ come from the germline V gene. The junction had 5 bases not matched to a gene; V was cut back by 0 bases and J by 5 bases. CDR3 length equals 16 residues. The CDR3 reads CASSLGGQGNTGELFF. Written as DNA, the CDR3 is TGCGCCAGCAGCTTGGGTGGACAGGGGAATACCGGGGAGCTGTTTTTT.

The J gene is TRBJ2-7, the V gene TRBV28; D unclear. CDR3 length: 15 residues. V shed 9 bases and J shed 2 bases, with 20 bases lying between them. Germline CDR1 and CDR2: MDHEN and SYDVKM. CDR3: CASSPRVGKAYEQYF. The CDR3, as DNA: TGTGCCAGTTCTCCTCGCGTGGGTAAAGCCTACGAGCAGTACTTC.

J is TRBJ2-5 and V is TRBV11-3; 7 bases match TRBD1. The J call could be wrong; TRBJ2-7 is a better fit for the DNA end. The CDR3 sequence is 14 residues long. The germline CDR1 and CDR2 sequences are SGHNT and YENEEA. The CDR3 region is CASSVRQGSYEQYF. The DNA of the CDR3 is TGTGCCAGCAGCGTACGACAGGGATCCTACGAGCAGTACTTC.

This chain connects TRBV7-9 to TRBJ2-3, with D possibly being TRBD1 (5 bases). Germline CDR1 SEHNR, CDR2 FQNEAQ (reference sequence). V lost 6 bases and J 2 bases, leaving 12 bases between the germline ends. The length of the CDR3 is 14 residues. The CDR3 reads CASRYRTFTDTQYF. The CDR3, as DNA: TGTGCCAGCAGATACAGGACCTTCACAGATACGCAGTATTTT. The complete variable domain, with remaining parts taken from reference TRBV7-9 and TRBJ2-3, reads DTGVSQNPRHKITKRGQNVTFRCDPISEHNRLYWYRQTLGQGPEFLTYFQNEAQLEKSRLLSDRFSAERPKGSFSTLEIQRTEQGDSAMYLCASRYRTFTDTQYFGPGTRLTVL.

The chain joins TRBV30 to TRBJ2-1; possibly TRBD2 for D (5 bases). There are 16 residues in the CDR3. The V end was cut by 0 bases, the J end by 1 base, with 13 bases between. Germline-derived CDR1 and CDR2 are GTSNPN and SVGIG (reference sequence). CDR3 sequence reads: CAWSVSPDFSYNEQFF. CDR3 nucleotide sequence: TGTGCCTGGAGTGTCTCCCCGGACTTTTCCTACAATGAGCAGTTCTTC.

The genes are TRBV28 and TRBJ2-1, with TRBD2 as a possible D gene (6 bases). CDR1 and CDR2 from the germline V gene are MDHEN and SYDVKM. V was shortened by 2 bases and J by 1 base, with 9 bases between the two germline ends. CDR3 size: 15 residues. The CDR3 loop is CASSLIGLSYNEQFF. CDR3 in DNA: TGTGCCAGCAGTTTAATCGGACTATCCTACAATGAGCAGTTCTTC.

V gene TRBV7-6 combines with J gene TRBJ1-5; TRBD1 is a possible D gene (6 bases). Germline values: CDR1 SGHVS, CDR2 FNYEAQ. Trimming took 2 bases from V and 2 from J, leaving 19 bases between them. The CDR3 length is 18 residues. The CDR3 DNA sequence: TGTGCCAGCAGCTTATTGGGGGGCGCGTTTAGGGGCAATCAGCCCCAGCATTTT. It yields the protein CASSLLGGAFRGNQPQHF.

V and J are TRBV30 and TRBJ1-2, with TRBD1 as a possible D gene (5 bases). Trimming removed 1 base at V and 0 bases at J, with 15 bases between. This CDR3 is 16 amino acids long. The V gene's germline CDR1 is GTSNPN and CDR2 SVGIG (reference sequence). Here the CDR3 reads CAWSAVIATANYGYTF. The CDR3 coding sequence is TGTGCCTGGAGTGCCGTTATCGCGACAGCTAACTATGGCTACACCTTC.

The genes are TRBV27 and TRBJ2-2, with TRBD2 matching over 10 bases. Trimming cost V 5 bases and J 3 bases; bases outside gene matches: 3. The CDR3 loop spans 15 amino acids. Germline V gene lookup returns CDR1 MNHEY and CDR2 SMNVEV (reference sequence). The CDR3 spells CASSPSGSDTGELFF. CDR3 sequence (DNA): TGTGCCAGCAGTCCTAGCGGGAGTGACACCGGGGAGCTGTTTTTT.